This T cell receptor (beta chain) was sequenced for a study of beta chain features in type 1 diabetes. For the study at large: Sorted cells examined across all samples numbered 107,917,701.

This CDR3 is 16 amino acids long. The germline V gene has CDR1 LGHNA and CDR2 YNFKEQ. The V and J ends lost 0 bases and 3 bases, in that order; junction bases with no gene match: 6. The study, taken as a whole, reports: With patients and controls alike, PCR might favor shorter templates to an equal degree. Naive, central memory and regulatory TCRB repertoires appeared more similar among patients than healthy donors. Type 1 diabetes patients had fewer VDJ junction insertions and more deletions.

This clone occurred a few times. The antigen remains unidentified. All of the isolated RNA was reverse transcribed, so expressed TCRB transcripts were sequenced. TCRdb keeps only in-frame clones here, not all; method: immunoSEQ multiplex PCR. Seen here are about 900,000 clones, 15% to 20% observed once, and the top ten hold around 0.02%. Sequences were obtained from naive CD4+ T cells from blood. The clonotype was recovered from a woman aged 18-35 years in good health. This chain joins TRBV4-2 and TRBJ2-3, with 7 bases lining up with TRBD2. DNA of the CDR3: TGTGCCAGCAGCCAAGAGTGGGGACTACGAACAGATACGCAGTATTTT. Translated, it gives CASSQEWGLRTDTQYF.